These T cell receptor beta chains were read from a single sample in a study of T-cell memory formation after mild COVID-19. TCRdb re-analysed the 5' RACE reads in MiXCR, keeping a single row per CDR3 protein. The table lists more than 250,000 distinct CDR3 sequences, approximately 19% of them singletons. The sample comprised PBMCs or a T cell subset sorted from them (not recorded which). All receptors derive from a man in his late teens or twenties who had mild COVID-19 (a few samples of this study predate the infection). Cell type and time point are not known. The CDR3 runs from the conserved cysteine through the conserved F or W. D genes are given only for firm matches. Clone size is shown for a subset of rows, as once, few, many or a class of expanded clone.

d_call: .; clone_size: many; j_call: TRBJ2-7; v_call: TRBV20-1; cdr3_nt: TGCAGTGCACAAAAGGCTACTGGCTACGAGCAGTACTTC; cdr3_aa: CSAQKATGYEQYF
d_call: .; clone_size: .; j_call: TRBJ1-4; v_call: TRBV5-1; cdr3_nt: TGCGCCAGCAGCTTCTCCTGGGGCAGAAATGAAAAACTGTTTTTT; cdr3_aa: CASSFSWGRNEKLFF
d_call: .; clone_size: .; j_call: TRBJ1-2; v_call: TRBV9; cdr3_nt: TGTGCCAGCAGCGTAGTCGTACAGGGCTCTTTGGGCTACACCTTC; cdr3_aa: CASSVVVQGSLGYTF
d_call: TRBD1; clone_size: many; j_call: TRBJ1-6; v_call: TRBV12-3/TRBV12-4; cdr3_nt: TGTGCCAGCAGTCGCGAGGGGGCAGTCAATTCACCCCTCCACTTT; cdr3_aa: CASSREGAVNSPLHF
d_call: TRBD1; clone_size: .; j_call: TRBJ2-6; v_call: TRBV10-3; cdr3_nt: TGTGCCATCAGTGACTCAGGGGGCGCTGGGGCCAACGTCCTGACTTTC; cdr3_aa: CAISDSGGAGANVLTF
d_call: .; clone_size: .; j_call: TRBJ2-5; v_call: TRBV19; cdr3_nt: TGTGCCAGTAGTATGAATCCAGACCAAGAGACCCAGTACTTC; cdr3_aa: CASSMNPDQETQYF
d_call: TRBD1; clone_size: few; j_call: TRBJ2-7; v_call: TRBV6-5; cdr3_nt: TGTGCCAGCAGGGGACAGGGGTTGGGCAACGAGCAGTACTTC; cdr3_aa: CASRGQGLGNEQYF
d_call: TRBD2; clone_size: many; j_call: TRBJ2-1; v_call: TRBV20-1; cdr3_nt: TGCAGTGCTGACGCTAGCGGGGGGGCGTCTGAGCAGTTCTTC; cdr3_aa: CSADASGGASEQFF
d_call: TRBD2; clone_size: .; j_call: TRBJ2-1; v_call: TRBV2; cdr3_nt: TGTGCCAGCAGTGGTCTCAGCGGGGGGCACAATGAGCAGTTCTTC; cdr3_aa: CASSGLSGGHNEQFF
d_call: .; clone_size: few; j_call: TRBJ2-7; v_call: TRBV6-2/TRBV6-3; cdr3_nt: TGTGCCAGCAGCCACGGGGGCTACGAGCAGTACTTC; cdr3_aa: CASSHGGYEQYF
d_call: .; clone_size: .; j_call: TRBJ2-7; v_call: TRBV2; cdr3_nt: TGTGCCAGCAGTGTGAGGGAGCAGTACTTC; cdr3_aa: CASSVREQYF
d_call: .; clone_size: few; j_call: TRBJ2-5; v_call: TRBV6-5; cdr3_nt: TGTGCCAGCAGTTACGAGGGACGAGAGACCCAGTACTTC; cdr3_aa: CASSYEGRETQYF
d_call: .; clone_size: .; j_call: TRBJ2-6; v_call: TRBV7-9; cdr3_nt: TGTGCCAGCAGCGCCAGGGGTCCGTACTCTGGGGCCAACGTCCTGACTTTC; cdr3_aa: CASSARGPYSGANVLTF
d_call: .; clone_size: .; j_call: TRBJ2-4; v_call: TRBV4-1; cdr3_nt: TGCGCCAGCAGCCAAGATCATGGGGGCATTCAGTACTTC; cdr3_aa: CASSQDHGGIQYF
d_call: .; clone_size: .; j_call: TRBJ1-1; v_call: TRBV7-2; cdr3_nt: TGTGCCAGCAGCTCCTCCCCCCGCACAGGGTTGGGAACTGAAGCTTTCTTT; cdr3_aa: CASSSSPRTGLGTEAFF
d_call: .; clone_size: .; j_call: TRBJ2-1; v_call: TRBV12-3/TRBV12-4; cdr3_nt: TGTGCCAGCAGTTTTGGGGTGGTCTACAATGAGCAGTTCTTC; cdr3_aa: CASSFGVVYNEQFF
d_call: .; clone_size: many; j_call: TRBJ1-1; v_call: TRBV7-9; cdr3_nt: TGTGCCAGCAGCTTACCGATGAACACTGAAGCTTTCTTT; cdr3_aa: CASSLPMNTEAFF
d_call: .; clone_size: few; j_call: TRBJ2-2; v_call: TRBV25-1; cdr3_nt: TGTGCCAGCAGCCCAAGCGGCAGGGGGGCCGGGGAGCTGTTTTTT; cdr3_aa: CASSPSGRGAGELFF
d_call: .; clone_size: .; j_call: TRBJ1-6; v_call: TRBV6-5; cdr3_nt: TGTGCCAGCAGTTACGGCCACCTTTCACCCCTCCACTTT; cdr3_aa: CASSYGHLSPLHF
d_call: .; clone_size: .; j_call: TRBJ2-1; v_call: TRBV6-4; cdr3_nt: TGTGCCAGCAGTGACAGGGGGGGCCCGCAGTTCTTC; cdr3_aa: CASSDRGGPQFF
d_call: .; clone_size: few; j_call: TRBJ2-3; v_call: TRBV30; cdr3_nt: TGTGCCTGGAGGAGGGACTCCCCAGATACGCAGTATTTT; cdr3_aa: CAWRRDSPDTQYF
d_call: TRBD1; clone_size: .; j_call: TRBJ2-2; v_call: TRBV5-6; cdr3_nt: TGTGCCAGCAGCATCTCCGGGACAGGGCCTACCGGGGAGCTGTTTTTT; cdr3_aa: CASSISGTGPTGELFF
d_call: .; clone_size: .; j_call: TRBJ1-4; v_call: TRBV6-5; cdr3_nt: TGTGCCAGCAGTTACTACCCAGGGCAAGGTGAAAAACTGTTTTTT; cdr3_aa: CASSYYPGQGEKLFF
d_call: .; clone_size: few; j_call: TRBJ2-1; v_call: TRBV20-1; cdr3_nt: TGCAGTGCTAGTCAGCATGAGCAGTTCTTC; cdr3_aa: CSASQHEQFF
d_call: TRBD1; clone_size: many; j_call: TRBJ2-3; v_call: TRBV18; cdr3_nt: TGTGCCAGCTCACAGAGGGGGCAAAGCACAGATACGCAGTATTTT; cdr3_aa: CASSQRGQSTDTQYF
d_call: .; clone_size: many; j_call: TRBJ2-1; v_call: TRBV7-2; cdr3_nt: TGTGCCAGCAGCTTAAGTTTTAGCGGAAGCTCCTACAATGAGCAGTTCTTC; cdr3_aa: CASSLSFSGSSYNEQFF
d_call: TRBD1; clone_size: few; j_call: TRBJ2-1; v_call: TRBV7-2; cdr3_nt: TGTGCCAGCACCCGTGGGGACAGTACCTACAATGAGCAGTTCTTC; cdr3_aa: CASTRGDSTYNEQFF